Shown below are 24 T cell receptor beta chains from a single sample sequenced in a study of blood T cell repertoires in COVID-19. Clones were read by immunoSEQ multiplex PCR, and TCRdb kept only the in-frame ones, dropping some. The data hold around 260,000 clones, with 75% to 90% observed a single time. Sequencing was done on a sample of peripheral blood. Source of these receptors: a woman aged 70-85 years with COVID-19, enrolled during active disease.

This clone was observed once. V and J are TRBV28 and TRBJ1-2; 8 nucleotides align to TRBD1. Germline trimming cut 7 bases from V and 0 bases from J; bases unmatched to any gene: 1. Germline V gives CDR1 MDHEN, CDR2 SYDVKM. This CDR3 spans 13 amino acids. CDR3 DNA sequence: TGTGCCAGCAAGGGACAGGCTAACTATGGCTACACCTTC. Translation gives CASKGQANYGYTF.

The chain employs TRBV4-3 and TRBJ1-3; 9 bases map to TRBD1. This CDR3 has 16 amino acids. V trimming: 3 bases; J trimming: 2 bases; junction bases outside the gene matches: 5. CDR1 and CDR2 from the germline V gene are LGHNA and YSLEER. The CDR3 DNA is TGCGCCAGCAGCCAGGGGGGGACAGGGACTGGAAACACCATATATTTT. The encoded protein is CASSQGGTGTGNTIYF.

The genes are TRBV7-8 and TRBJ2-3; 8 positions agree with TRBD1. The CDR3 has 16 amino acids. Germline V CDR1 and CDR2: SGHVS, FQNEAQ. The V gene end was trimmed by 0 bases and the J gene end by 5 bases; junction bases not matched to a gene: 7. CDR3 protein: CASSLASAGGLDTQYF. The CDR3 coding sequence is TGTGCCAGCAGCTTAGCGTCGGCAGGGGGCTTAGATACGCAGTATTTT.

This clone has only a few counts. The CDR3 here is CASSGSTGGYGYTF. Written as DNA, the CDR3 is TGTGCCAGTAGTGGGTCGACAGGCGGTTATGGCTACACCTTC. The genes are TRBV19 and TRBJ1-2; D may be TRBD1 (6 bases). Looked up from germline, CDR1 is LNHDA and CDR2 is SQIVND (reference sequence). The CDR3 covers 14 residues. The V end was cut by 5 bases, the J end by 5 bases, with 15 bases between.

This sequence joins TRBV7-3 and TRBJ2-3, with 7 bases identical to TRBD2. Germline V lookup: CDR1 SGHTA, CDR2 FQGTGA. The CDR3 sequence is 16 residues long. Trimming cost V 5 bases and J 2 bases; bases outside gene matches: 10. In DNA form, the CDR3 reads TGTGCCAGCAGCCCCCAAGGGACTAAAAACACAGATACGCAGTATTTT. Translated: CASSPQGTKNTDTQYF.

The V call is TRBV10-3, the J call TRBJ2-3; TRBD2 matches at 7 bases. Trimming took 3 bases from V and 1 from J; bases not matched to a gene: 7. The germline V gene has CDR1 ENHRY and CDR2 SYGVKD. This CDR3 has 16 residues. The CDR3 sequence is CAISDPSGKGTDTQYF. CDR3 coding DNA: TGTGCCATCAGTGACCCTAGCGGAAAGGGCACAGATACGCAGTATTTT.

As DNA, the CDR3 is TGCAGCGTTGCACAGCCTAACACTGAAGCTTTCTTT. This sequence encodes CSVAQPNTEAFF. The rearrangement joins TRBV29-1 to TRBJ1-1; no definite D call. V was clipped by 4 bases and J by 2 bases, with 8 bases between them. The germline V gene has CDR1 SQVTM and CDR2 ANQGSEA. The CDR3 contains 12 residues.

CDR3 bases: TGTGCCAGTAATAGCGGGAGGACAGATACGCAGTATTTT. Translation gives CASNSGRTDTQYF. V usage is TRBV19 and J usage is TRBJ2-3; TRBD2 matches 10 bases. Losses at the gene ends were 7 bases for V and 3 bases for J; bases not matched to a gene: 1. The CDR3 runs to 13 residues. The germline V gene encodes CDR1 LNHDA and CDR2 SQIVND (reference sequence).

This sequence joins TRBV15 and TRBJ2-3, with 9 nucleotides matching TRBD2. Germline CDR1 and CDR2: LNHNV and YYDKDF (reference sequence). The CDR3 totals 18 residues. V lost 2 bases and J lost 4; bases outside the gene matches: 13. The CDR3 region has the DNA TGTGCCACCAGCAGACACCGTGGTGGTAGCGGGAGTCCAGATACGCAGTATTTT. Amino acids: CATSRHRGGSGSPDTQYF.

This rearrangement joins TRBV3-1 (or the pseudogene TRBV3-2) to TRBJ2-2; weak D call: TRBD2 (6 bases). The CDR3 extends over 16 amino acids. The germline V gene has CDR1 LGHDT and CDR2 YNNKEL (reference sequence). The ends were cut back, 1 base at V and 0 bases at J, with 9 bases in the middle. The CDR3 DNA follows: TGTGCCAGCAGCCAAGCACCGGGGGCGAACACCGGGGAGCTGTTTTTT. Its translation: CASSQAPGANTGELFF.

The J gene is TRBJ1-4, the V gene TRBV3-1 (or the pseudogene TRBV3-2), with D perhaps matching TRBD1 (6 bases). There are 15 residues in the CDR3. Trimming removed 0 bases at V and 7 bases at J, with 12 bases between. Germline-derived CDR1 and CDR2 are LGHDT and YNNKEL (reference sequence). The CDR3 DNA reads TGTGCCAGCAGCCAAGATCCAGGGGTTGTTGAAAAACTGTTTTTT. It specifies CASSQDPGVVEKLFF.

This sequence joins TRBV10-1 and TRBJ2-7; TRBD1 aligns across 7 bases. CDR1 is WNHNN, CDR2 SYGVQD, per germline (reference sequence). The CDR3 runs to 18 residues. V lost 0 bases and J lost 3; bases outside the gene matches: 14. CDR3 nucleotide sequence: TGCGCCAGCAGTGAGTCTGGGCCTCAAACCGGGACAGACTACGAGCAGTACTTC. It encodes CASSESGPQTGTDYEQYF.

Only a few counts were recorded for this clone. The genes are TRBV19 and TRBJ1-4; 7 bases map to TRBD1. Trimming removed 4 bases from V and 5 bases from J; junction bases left unmatched: 7. Germline loops: CDR1 LNHDA, CDR2 SQIVND (reference sequence). The CDR3 is 15 amino acids. CDR3 residues: CASSRAGTANEKLFF. CDR3 nucleotide sequence: TGTGCCAGTAGTAGAGCCGGGACAGCGAATGAAAAACTGTTTTTT.

The J gene is TRBJ1-6, the V gene TRBV27, with TRBD1 as a possible D gene (5 bases). This CDR3 is 15 amino acids long. V lost 4 bases and J 8 bases, leaving 15 bases between the germline ends. Germline lookup yields CDR1 MNHEY and CDR2 SMNVEV (reference sequence). CDR3 loop: CASSWNRGEDSPLHF. The CDR3 nucleotides are TGTGCCAGCAGTTGGAACCGGGGGGAGGATTCACCCCTCCACTTT.

The rearrangement joins TRBV7-6 to TRBJ1-3; 7 bases agree with TRBD1. The CDR3 loop spans 17 amino acids. Germline V lookup: CDR1 SGHVS, CDR2 FNYEAQ. J gave up 1 base and V 1 base, and 7 bases lay outside the gene matches. CDR3 bases: TGTGCCAGCAGCTTAGGTCCCAACAGGGGATCTGGAAACACCATATATTTT. Translating it yields CASSLGPNRGSGNTIYF.

The chain carries TRBV2 and TRBJ1-1; no clear D. CDR1 is SNHLY, CDR2 FYNNEI, per germline. Trimming shortened V by 10 bases and J by 5 bases, and 26 bases separated the two germline ends. This CDR3 has 16 amino acids. The chain's CDR3 is CATQGGSHGFLTEAFF. Written as DNA, the CDR3 is TGTGCCACCCAAGGAGGATCCCACGGGTTCCTGACTGAAGCTTTCTTT.

V gene TRBV3-1 (or the pseudogene TRBV3-2) combines with J gene TRBJ2-7; D unresolved. CDR3 size: 14 residues. Deletions cut 2 bases from V and 2 bases from J, with 10 bases between. The germline CDR1 and CDR2 sequences are LGHDT and YNNKEL (reference sequence). CDR3 sequence: CASSQSANAYEQYF. In DNA, the CDR3 is TGTGCCAGCAGCCAAAGCGCGAACGCCTACGAGCAGTACTTC.

The genes are TRBV4-2 and TRBJ1-1; no reliable D call. The germline V and J ends were trimmed by 0 bases and 4 bases, with 12 bases remaining between them. The germline gives CDR1 LGHNA, CDR2 YNFKEQ. The CDR3 runs to 15 residues. The chain's CDR3 is CASSQDRYAGTEAFF. The CDR3, as DNA: TGTGCCAGCAGCCAAGATAGATACGCGGGCACTGAAGCTTTCTTT.

CDR3 sequence reads: CASRQAGSTNEKLFF. The CDR3 DNA is TGTGCCAGCAGGCAAGCAGGGTCAACTAATGAAAAACTGTTTTTT. This chain uses TRBV6-5 with TRBJ1-4, with a weak D call TRBD1 (5 bases). V dropped 6 bases and J dropped 0 bases, with 11 bases sitting between them. This CDR3 has 15 residues. Germline CDR1 MNHEY, CDR2 SVGAGI.

The chain uses TRBV28 and TRBJ2-6; D remains ambiguous. CDR3 length: 16 amino acids. Trimming took 5 bases from V and 0 from J, leaving 11 bases between them. Germline loops: CDR1 MDHEN, CDR2 SYDVKM. CDR3 sequence reads: CASSLPSGSGANVLTF. DNA for the CDR3: TGTGCCAGCAGTCTCCCATCAGGCTCTGGGGCCAACGTCCTGACTTTC.

The genes are TRBV18 and TRBJ1-1; 9 nucleotides match TRBD1. The germline gives CDR1 KGHSH, CDR2 LQKENI. CDR3 size: 15 residues. Losses at the gene ends were 6 bases for V and 6 bases for J; bases not matched to a gene: 11. Written as DNA, the CDR3 is TGTGCCAGCTCTCGGAGGACAGGGGACACTGCTGAAGCTTTCTTT. Its protein is CASSRRTGDTAEAFF.

The J gene is TRBJ2-5, the V gene TRBV4-2, with D perhaps TRBD1 (7 bases). Germline CDR1 and CDR2: LGHNA and YNFKEQ. With 4 bases removed from V and 3 bases from J, the gap between germline ends came to 15 bases. CDR3 size: 15 residues. This CDR3 reads CASSLQGGIEETQYF. CDR3 sequence (DNA): TGTGCCAGCAGCCTCCAGGGGGGTATCGAAGAGACCCAGTACTTC.

This clone was picked up one time. The chain employs TRBV7-9 and TRBJ2-2; 7 nucleotides match TRBD2. Germline lookup yields CDR1 SEHNR and CDR2 FQNEAQ (reference sequence). The CDR3 is 15 amino acids. The V gene end was trimmed by 7 bases and the J gene end by 6 bases; junction bases not matched to a gene: 11. CDR3 bases: TGTGCCAGCACATCGGGGGGTGAGAGGGCCGGGGAGCTGTTTTTT. Amino acid sequence: CASTSGGERAGELFF.

This clone was found once. The chain joins TRBV5-1 to TRBJ1-1, with 8 bases fitting TRBD1. V lost 3 bases, J lost 5 bases, and 6 bases stayed unmatched. Germline V gene sequence: CDR1 SGHRS, CDR2 YFSETQ. The CDR3 runs to 14 residues. CDR3 in DNA: TGCGCCAGCAGCTCGGACAGGGTAAGAACTGAAGCTTTCTTT. Translating it yields CASSSDRVRTEAFF.